The 22 T cell receptor beta chains below were found in one sample sequenced in a study of cytomegalovirus exposure and HLA in healthy donors. With 60 Vbeta and 13 Jbeta primers, the PCR was carried out. Repertoires were generated with immunoSEQ multiplex PCR, while TCRdb's copy carries only in-frame clones and drops some. This repertoire comprises some 70,000 clones; its ten largest clones make up around 5%. Sequenced sample: PBMCs. The source of these receptors is a man aged 35 to 55 in good health and CMV-seronegative.

The chain recombines TRBV28 with TRBJ1-4; D may be TRBD1 (5 bases). CDR1 MDHEN and CDR2 SYDVKM come from the germline V gene. V was shortened by 5 bases and J by 5 bases, with 9 bases between the two germline ends. The CDR3 sequence is 13 residues long. The DNA for the CDR3 is TGTGCCAGCAGTAGACAGAAAAATGAAAAACTGTTTTTT. Translating it yields CASSRQKNEKLFF.

CDR3 nucleotide sequence: TGTGCCAGCAGCCCGACAGGGGGCCTGACAGATACGCAGTATTTT. Protein sequence: CASSPTGGLTDTQYF. The chain joins TRBV7-9 to TRBJ2-3; 10 bases fit TRBD1. Germline V lookup: CDR1 SEHNR, CDR2 FQNEAQ (reference sequence). The CDR3 totals 15 residues. V dropped 5 bases and J dropped 3; count of bases not matched to a gene: 5.

The V gene is TRBV2, the J gene TRBJ2-3; 8 nucleotides line up with TRBD2. The J segment lost 2 bases and the V segment lost 4 bases, leaving 8 bases of the junction unmatched. The CDR3 length is 16 residues. CDR1 SNHLY and CDR2 FYNNEI come from the germline V gene. The DNA for the CDR3 is TGTGCCAGCAGTGCAAGTACTAGCGGTTACACAGATACGCAGTATTTT. The encoded protein is CASSASTSGYTDTQYF.

This CDR3 reads CASSTQRFNTEAFF. CDR3 nucleotide sequence: TGTGCCAGCAGCACCCAGCGCTTCAACACTGAAGCTTTCTTT. The V and J genes are TRBV5-5 and TRBJ1-1; D not resolved. Trimming removed 4 bases from V and 2 bases from J, with 12 bases in between. The CDR3 has 14 amino acids. In germline, CDR1 is SGHKS, CDR2 YYEKEE (reference sequence).

The chain uses TRBV11-2 and TRBJ2-6; no firm D call. The germline gives CDR1 SGHAT, CDR2 FQNNGV. This CDR3 contains 16 residues. The germline V and J ends were trimmed by 1 base and 1 base, with 8 bases remaining between them. Here the CDR3 DNA reads TGTGCCAGCAGCTTAGCTTTGAGGTCTGGGGCCAACGTCCTGACTTTC. Translating it yields CASSLALRSGANVLTF.

The V and J genes are TRBV6-5 and TRBJ1-1; TRBD1 might be the D (5 bases). V lost 4 bases to trimming and J lost 4 bases, with 16 bases between them. CDR3 size: 15 residues. The V gene's germline CDR1 is MNHEY and CDR2 SVGAGI. The chain's CDR3 is CASSSDTSRGTEAFF. CDR3 coding DNA: TGTGCCAGCAGTTCAGATACATCAAGGGGCACTGAAGCTTTCTTT.

The chain couples TRBV7-9 to TRBJ1-2; 9 nucleotides line up with TRBD1. This CDR3 region has 15 residues. The germline CDR1 and CDR2 sequences are SEHNR and FQNEAQ (reference sequence). V trimming: 7 bases; J trimming: 8 bases; junction bases outside the gene matches: 14. DNA for the CDR3: TGTGCCAGCACCCCATGGGACAGGGTGATGGGCGGCTACACCTTC. Its protein product is CASTPWDRVMGGYTF.

V gene TRBV27 combines with J gene TRBJ2-7; 9 nucleotides agree with TRBD2. The CDR3 has 13 amino acids. J gave up 4 bases and V 6 bases, and 4 bases lay outside the gene matches. The V gene's germline CDR1 is MNHEY and CDR2 SMNVEV (reference sequence). CDR3 coding DNA: TGTGCCAGCAGAGCGGGAGGATCTTACGAGCAGTACTTC. Its protein is CASRAGGSYEQYF.

The chain carries TRBV5-6 and TRBJ2-5; the D gene is possibly TRBD2 (5 bases). The CDR3 loop spans 12 amino acids. V lost 2 bases, J lost 11 bases, and 13 bases lay in between. The germline CDR1 and CDR2 sequences are SGHDT and YYEEEE. The CDR3 spells CASSLSGGEQYF. Written as DNA, the CDR3 is TGTGCCAGCAGCTTAAGCGGTGGTGAGCAGTACTTC.

The J gene is TRBJ2-7, the V gene TRBV5-1; 11 bases agree with TRBD2. V was clipped by 4 bases and J by 3 bases; unmatched bases: 3. The CDR3 consists of 14 residues. Germline loops: CDR1 SGHRS, CDR2 YFSETQ. The CDR3 reads CASSRGTSGYEQYF. The CDR3, as DNA: TGCGCCAGCAGCCGAGGGACTAGCGGCTACGAGCAGTACTTC. Supplemented by reference TRBV5-1 and TRBJ2-7, the full variable domain reads KAGVTQTPRYLIKTRGQQVTLSCSPISGHRSVSWYQQTPGQGLQFLFEYFSETQRNKGNFPGRFSGRQFSNSRSEMNVSTLELGDSALYLCASSRGTSGYEQYFGPGTRLTVT.

With regard to this clone: Germline is not matched at one junction end, which may reflect a read error. The chain recombines TRBV7-7 with TRBJ2-5; D is perhaps TRBD1 (5 bases). The CDR3 runs 14 residues. The germline V gene encodes CDR1 SSHAT and CDR2 FNYEAQ (reference sequence). CDR3 protein: CASSVDRIQETQYF. The CDR3 nucleotides read TGTGCTAGCAGCGTAGACAGAATCCAAGAGACCCAGTACTTC.

The CDR3 spells CASSDGGKATNEKLFF. The CDR3 bases are TGTGCCAGCAGTGACGGGGGGAAAGCAACTAATGAAAAACTGTTTTTT. J is TRBJ1-4 and V is TRBV2; D is perhaps TRBD1 (5 bases). The V gene's germline CDR1 is SNHLY and CDR2 FYNNEI. Trimming removed 3 bases at V and 0 bases at J, with 11 bases between. CDR3 length: 16 residues.

V usage is TRBV4-1 and J usage is TRBJ1-2, with D possibly TRBD1 on 6 matching bases. Trimming stripped 0 bases from V and 1 base from J, with 15 bases between. The CDR3 has 17 amino acids. In germline, CDR1 is MGHRA, CDR2 YSYEKL. The CDR3 nucleotides are TGCGCCAGCAGCCAAGAGACCAGGGGCTTAGGTAACTATGGCTACACCTTC. This codes for CASSQETRGLGNYGYTF.

The V call is TRBV21-1, the J call TRBJ2-2; TRBD1 reflects the table's D call only, with no check against the DNA. TRBV21-1 corresponds to a pseudogene. The CDR3 is made up of 14 amino acids. CDR3 in amino acids: CASSPTTGFGELFF. In DNA, the CDR3 is TGTGCCAGCAGCCCGACGACAGGGTTCGGGGAGCTGTTTTTT.

The V and J genes are TRBV30 and TRBJ2-7; the match to TRBD2 covers 7 bases. Germline CDR1 GTSNPN, CDR2 SVGIG (reference sequence). The CDR3 is 15 residues long. V lost 2 bases, J lost 0 bases, and 7 bases stayed unmatched. The CDR3 nucleotides are TGTGCCTGGAGTAAGCCTAGCGGACTCTCCTACGAGCAGTACTTC. Translated: CAWSKPSGLSYEQYF.

The chain recombines TRBV5-1 with TRBJ1-4, with D unresolved. Deletions cut 2 bases from V and 8 bases from J, with 13 bases between. The CDR3 extends over 14 amino acids. CDR1 is SGHRS, CDR2 YFSETQ, per germline. As DNA, the CDR3 is TGCGCCAGCAGCTTTGACCGACATCAGGAAAAACTGTTTTTT. Amino acids: CASSFDRHQEKLFF.

This chain connects TRBV29-1 to TRBJ2-2; 9 bases are a match to TRBD2. Germline loops: CDR1 SQVTM, CDR2 ANQGSEA. This CDR3 has 14 residues. V lost 6 bases and J lost 8; bases outside the gene matches: 10. The CDR3 sequence is CSVGLRTSAGELFF. The CDR3 nucleotides are TGCAGCGTAGGTCTCCGGACTAGCGCTGGGGAGCTGTTTTTT.

V is TRBV6-1 and J is TRBJ1-3; 9 positions match TRBD1. The CDR3 totals 12 residues. The V gene's germline CDR1 is MNHNS and CDR2 SASEGT. V gave up 8 bases and J gave up 7 bases; unmatched junction bases: 3. Here the CDR3 reads CASWDRANTIYF. For the CDR3, the DNA is TGTGCCAGCTGGGACAGGGCTAACACCATATATTTT.

This rearrangement joins TRBV28 to TRBJ1-4; 7 bases align to TRBD1. With 3 bases clipped from V and 10 bases from J, the junction kept 14 bases outside the gene matches. The V gene's germline CDR1 is MDHEN and CDR2 SYDVKM. This CDR3 comprises 16 residues. CDR3 sequence: CASSLRGRTNRGKLFF. The CDR3 coding sequence is TGTGCCAGCAGTTTGAGGGGGCGAACGAATCGGGGAAAACTGTTTTTT.

The rearrangement links TRBV11-2 to TRBJ2-7; 7 nucleotides agree with TRBD1. Germline V gene data show CDR1 as SGHAT and CDR2 as FQNNGV. The CDR3 has 15 amino acids. Trimming at V came to 2 bases and at J to 2 bases, leaving 6 bases not matched to a gene. The chain's CDR3 is CASSLKWDSTYEQYF. The CDR3 DNA follows: TGTGCCAGCAGCTTAAAATGGGACAGCACCTACGAGCAGTACTTC.

This chain joins TRBV7-9 and TRBJ2-1; 7 nucleotides line up with TRBD1. The germline CDR1 and CDR2 sequences are SEHNR and FQNEAQ (reference sequence). The CDR3 loop spans 14 amino acids. V was pared by 5 bases and J by 9 bases, with 10 bases of the junction left unmatched. CDR3 residues: CASSVRQGMAEQFF. CDR3 DNA: TGTGCCAGCAGCGTCCGACAGGGAATGGCTGAGCAGTTCTTC.

The chain joins TRBV12-5 to TRBJ2-6, with 10 bases aligning to TRBD2. From germline, CDR1 is LGHNT and CDR2 FRNRAP. This CDR3 region has 18 residues. V was clipped by 4 bases and J by 0 bases; unmatched bases: 6. CDR3: CASGSLAGARSGANVLTF. The DNA for the CDR3 is TGTGCTAGTGGTTCGCTAGCGGGGGCCCGCTCTGGGGCCAACGTCCTGACTTTC.